The sequence of this T cell receptor beta chain was determined in a study of post-analysis software for immune sequencing data. Notes on the study in general: Patients carried a handful of TRBV segments more frequently than controls did, and TRBV5-6, TRBV5-1 and TRBV20-1 were among them. Normalized Chao1 diversity in multiple sclerosis patients fell significantly below that of controls.

Prepared libraries of TCR beta cDNA carried unique molecular identifiers. Starting from around 0.96 to 9.9 million T cells, the study yielded roughly 0.5 million cDNA molecules. Using its own MiXCR run on the PCR reads, TCRdb lists one record per CDR3 protein. The table has roughly 540,000 distinct CDR3 sequences, less than 40% seen once. The CDR3 sequence is 14 residues long. Deletions cut 0 bases from V and 8 bases from J, with 14 bases between. Germline CDR1 is SGHRS and CDR2 is YFSETQ. As regards this clonotype: Its antigen is still unknown.

The TCR was taken from a girl aged 2 to 17 with multiple sclerosis. The rearrangement links TRBV5-1 to TRBJ1-2; D is ambiguous. Material: blood. Here the CDR3 DNA reads TGCGCCAGCAGCTTGGCGACTCGGGAAAACGGCTACACCTTC. Its translation is CASSLATRENGYTF.